The 22 T cell receptor beta chains below all came from one sample that was sequenced in a study of T cell repertoires in cytomegalovirus infection. One entry per CDR3 protein results from TCRdb running MiXCR on the reads. The table includes under 200,000 distinct CDR3 sequences, nearly 9.5% detected once. Sequencing was performed on PBMCs. Receptors were obtained from a human donor in good health (CMV status not recorded). Some clones in this sample may be carry-over from other donors' samples.

The table lists this clonotype with many counts. V and J are TRBV5-1 and TRBJ2-1, with 15 bases identical to TRBD2. The CDR3 is 17 residues long. The ends lost 3 bases at V and 3 bases at J; junction bases unmatched: 4. From germline, CDR1 is SGHRS and CDR2 YFSETQ. The CDR3: CASSWTSGRAGYNEQFF. The CDR3 nucleotides read TGCGCCAGCAGCTGGACTAGCGGGAGGGCCGGCTACAATGAGCAGTTCTTC.

The chain is built from TRBV20-1 and TRBJ1-1; maybe TRBD1 (5 bases). With 0 bases removed from V and 8 bases from J, the gap between germline ends came to 19 bases. This CDR3 spans 15 amino acids. CDR1 is DFQATT and CDR2 is SNEGSKA in the germline V gene (reference sequence). The CDR3 DNA sequence: TGCAGTGCTAGAGATTATGGGGCCCGGACTAGAGAAGCTTTCTTT. Residues: CSARDYGARTREAFF.

This clonotype has ten or more counts. CDR3 in amino acids: CASSSRDRLAKNIQYF. CDR3 sequence (DNA): TGTGCCAGCAGTTCGCGGGACAGACTAGCCAAAAACATTCAGTACTTC. The chain couples TRBV6-2 or TRBV6-3 to TRBJ2-4, with TRBD1 as a possible D gene (7 bases). The V gene lost 4 bases and the J gene lost 0 bases, with 13 bases spanning the gap. There are 16 residues in the CDR3. Germline values: CDR1 MNHEY, CDR2 SVGEGT.

The gene calls are TRBV7-2 and TRBJ2-3; 8 bases align to TRBD2. CDR1 and CDR2 (germline): SGHTA, FQGNSA. V trimming: 5 bases; J trimming: 6 bases; junction bases outside the gene matches: 10. This CDR3 is built from 15 residues. DNA for the CDR3: TGTGCCAGCAGCCAGGGACGGGGGGGTTGGGATACGCAGTATTTT. Translating gives CASSQGRGGWDTQYF. The full variable domain, its missing parts supplied by reference TRBV7-2 and TRBJ2-3, is GAGVSQSPSNKVTEKGKDVELRCDPISGHTALYWYRQSLGQGLEFLIYFQGNSAPDKSGLPSDRFSAERTGGSVSTLTIQRTQQEDSAVYLCASSQGRGGWDTQYFGPGTRLTVL.

There are a few counts of this clonotype. The chain uses TRBV28 and TRBJ2-7, with a weak D call TRBD2 (6 bases). Trimming left V 3 bases short and J 0 bases short, with 9 bases between. The V gene's germline CDR1 is MDHEN and CDR2 SYDVKM. CDR3 length: 14 residues. The CDR3 DNA is TGTGCCAGCAGTTTCATCGGGGGCTCCTACGAGCAGTACTTC. Protein: CASSFIGGSYEQYF.

This clonotype was detected many times. DNA of the CDR3: TGTGCCAGCAGTGATCAACGGGGTAGTAATGAAAAACTGTTTTTT. This translates into CASSDQRGSNEKLFF. The J gene is TRBJ1-4, the V gene TRBV25-1; no clear D. Germline CDR1 MGHDK, CDR2 SYGVNS. The germline V and J ends were trimmed by 3 bases and 4 bases, with 12 bases remaining between them. The CDR3 has 15 residues. Full variable domain (outside the CDR3, taken from reference TRBV25-1 and TRBJ1-4): EADIYQTPRYLVIGTGKKITLECSQTMGHDKMYWYQQDPGMELHLIHYSYGVNSTEKGDLSSESTVSRIRTEHFPLTLESARPSHTSQYLCASSDQRGSNEKLFFGSGTQLSVL.

In this sample, this clonotype turned up a few times. J is TRBJ2-1 and V is TRBV5-6, with 7 bases identical to TRBD2. V lost 1 base and J lost 4; bases outside the gene matches: 11. CDR3 size: 17 residues. Per germline, CDR1 SGHDT and CDR2 YYEEEE. The CDR3 sequence: CASSLFVAGEYYNEQFF. The CDR3 DNA reads as TGTGCCAGCAGCTTGTTTGTGGCGGGAGAGTATTACAATGAGCAGTTCTTC.

This clonotype was recorded many times. The chain uses TRBV7-9 and TRBJ1-1; 7 bases fit TRBD1. V gave up 5 bases and J gave up 8 bases; unmatched junction bases: 8. CDR1 is SEHNR, CDR2 FQNEAQ, per germline (reference sequence). The CDR3 runs 13 residues. The CDR3 DNA reads as TGTGCCAGCAGCGCCCTACAGGGGACGGAAGCTTTCTTT. Its protein product is CASSALQGTEAFF.

This clonotype was counted a few times. The genes are TRBV18 and TRBJ2-1, with a tentative D call TRBD1 (5 bases). Germline assignment: CDR1 KGHSH and CDR2 LQKENI. The CDR3 totals 15 residues. Trimming cost V 1 base and J 0 bases, with 7 bases left between them. The chain's CDR3 is CASSPQGISYNEQFF. The DNA for the CDR3 is TGTGCCAGCTCACCACAGGGGATCTCCTACAATGAGCAGTTCTTC.

This clonotype was seen ten or more times. The chain uses TRBV28 and TRBJ2-7; 8 bases match TRBD1. The CDR3 totals 15 residues. CDR1 and CDR2 (germline): MDHEN, SYDVKM. With V trimmed by 5 bases and J by 0 bases, 6 bases remained unmatched. DNA for the CDR3: TGTGCCAGCAGTAGTGGACAGGGCTCCTCCTACGAGCAGTACTTC. It is translated as CASSSGQGSSYEQYF.

This clonotype was found a few times. The V gene is TRBV30, the J gene TRBJ1-2, with 8 bases fitting TRBD1. The trim removed 0 bases at V and 5 bases at J, leaving 11 bases unmatched. CDR1 GTSNPN and CDR2 SVGIG come from the germline V gene (reference sequence). CDR3 length equals 16 residues. The CDR3 sequence: CAWSVEPGQDIYGYTF. The DNA of the CDR3 is TGTGCCTGGAGTGTTGAGCCGGGACAGGACATTTATGGCTACACCTTC. The full variable domain, its missing parts supplied by reference TRBV30 and TRBJ1-2, is SQTIHQWPATLVQPVGSPLSLECTVEGTSNPNLYWYRQAAGRGLQLLFYSVGIGQISSEVPQNLSASRPQDRQFILSSKKLLLSDSGFYLCAWSVEPGQDIYGYTFGSGTRLTVV.

This clonotype has just a few counts. The chain employs TRBV20-1 and TRBJ1-1; D unresolved. The CDR3 has 14 amino acids. Germline-derived CDR1 and CDR2 are DFQATT and SNEGSKA (reference sequence). V dropped 3 bases and J dropped 7 bases, with 18 bases sitting between them. CDR3 region: CSARVPKGEGEAFF. In DNA form, the CDR3 reads TGCAGTGCTAGGGTCCCGAAGGGCGAGGGTGAAGCTTTCTTT.

The chain links TRBV20-1 to TRBJ2-5; perhaps D is TRBD1 or TRBD2 (6 bases each). CDR1 and CDR2 (germline): DFQATT, SNEGSKA (reference sequence). The CDR3 is 16 amino acids. Trimming cost V 3 bases and J 5 bases, with 22 bases left between them. CDR3 in DNA: TGCAGTGCTAGTAAAGGGGTAGGAGGGGGGTCGGAGACCCAGTACTTC. Translation gives CSASKGVGGGSETQYF.

This clonotype was counted at least ten times. The chain employs TRBV4-3 and TRBJ1-5, with unresolved D. Trimming shortened V by 0 bases and J by 4 bases, and 4 bases separated the two germline ends. CDR3 size: 13 residues. Germline assignment: CDR1 LGHNA and CDR2 YSLEER. The CDR3 region has the DNA TGCGCCAGCAGCCAAGACCTAAATCAGCCCCAGCATTTT. It yields the protein CASSQDLNQPQHF.

In regard to this clonotype: Since a much larger clone is just one base distant, this may be a read error. The V gene is TRBV7-2, the J gene TRBJ1-2; D is possibly TRBD1 (5 bases). This CDR3 is 13 amino acids long. Looked up from germline, CDR1 is SGHTA and CDR2 is FQGNSA. CDR3 DNA: TGTGCCAGCTGCTTAGCAGGGCCGGATGGCTACACCTTC. It is translated as CASCLAGPDGYTF.

This clonotype showed up many times. The rearrangement links TRBV7-2 to TRBJ1-1, with 8 bases that match TRBD1. The length of the CDR3 is 16 residues. CDR1 and CDR2 (germline): SGHTA, FQGNSA. The V and J ends lost 5 bases and 1 base, in that order; junction bases with no gene match: 9. The CDR3 nucleotides are TGTGCCAGCAGCATAATAACAGGGGGAGCGAACACTGAAGCTTTCTTT. Translation: CASSIITGGANTEAFF. The whole variable domain, filled in from reference TRBV7-2 and TRBJ1-1, reads GAGVSQSPSNKVTEKGKDVELRCDPISGHTALYWYRQSLGQGLEFLIYFQGNSAPDKSGLPSDRFSAERTGGSVSTLTIQRTQQEDSAVYLCASSIITGGANTEAFFGQGTRLTVV.

There are a few counts of this clonotype. The chain combines TRBV7-9 with TRBJ2-3; TRBD2 might be the D (6 bases). The germline CDR1 and CDR2 sequences are SEHNR and FQNEAQ (reference sequence). The CDR3 sequence is 15 residues long. V was shortened by 7 bases and J by 7 bases, with 21 bases between the two germline ends. DNA of the CDR3: TGTGCCAGCAACGGACCGGGACTGGATCCTTATACGCAGTATTTT. Translated: CASNGPGLDPYTQYF.

With regard to this clonotype: The junction does not match germline at one end; this may be a read error. Here the CDR3 DNA reads TGTGCCAGCAGCCTCGGACCAGAGGATACGCAGTGTTTT. Translated, it gives CASSLGPEDTQCF. This rearrangement joins TRBV7-3 to TRBJ2-3; D ambiguous. This CDR3 is 13 amino acids long. Germline lookup yields CDR1 SGHTA and CDR2 FQGTGA.

This clonotype was counted at least ten times. The rearrangement joins TRBV20-1 to TRBJ1-6, with D perhaps TRBD1 (5 bases). Germline V gives CDR1 DFQATT, CDR2 SNEGSKA (reference sequence). The CDR3 contains 16 residues. The V gene lost 1 base and the J gene lost 10 bases, with 20 bases spanning the gap. This chain's CDR3 is CSARGRGLLLESPLHF. DNA of the CDR3: TGCAGTGCTAGAGGGCGGGGACTTCTGCTTGAATCACCCCTCCACTTT.

This clonotype showed up just a few times. This chain connects TRBV7-8 to TRBJ2-7; 8 nucleotides match TRBD2. V was clipped by 3 bases and J by 0 bases; unmatched bases: 13. This CDR3 has 18 residues. The germline V gene has CDR1 SGHVS and CDR2 FQNEAQ. As DNA, the CDR3 is TGTGCCAGCAGCTTGGATGAGCGGGGGACTACCTACTCCTACGAGCAGTACTTC. Translated, it gives CASSLDERGTTYSYEQYF.

Many counts were recorded for this clonotype. The CDR3 bases are TGTGCCAGCGTACCTTCGGGACTAGCGGGGGACTACACCGGGGAGCTGTTTTTT. Protein: CASVPSGLAGDYTGELFF. The rearrangement uses TRBV7-2 and TRBJ2-2, with TRBD2 identical over 14 bases. The CDR3 contains 18 residues. Germline V gene sequence: CDR1 SGHTA, CDR2 FQGNSA. V lost 8 bases to trimming and J lost 3 bases; unmatched junction nucleotides: 11.

As for this clonotype: One end of the junction is discordant with germline, which a read error may explain. The chain has TRBV19 and TRBJ2-1; TRBD1 matches 7 bases. CDR3 length equals 13 residues. Germline V CDR1 and CDR2: LNHDA, SQIVND (reference sequence). CDR3 amino acids: CARSMGTVNEQFF. CDR3 nucleotide sequence: TGTGCCCGTAGTATGGGGACAGTCAATGAGCAGTTCTTC.